This T cell receptor (beta chain) came from a study of shared clonotypes between healthy human individuals (dated by TCRdb to 2019 to 2021). Study-wide context: Three men and a couple of women, aged 18 to 49 years, made up the cohort. Different laboratories and diverse techniques were used to prepare libraries and sequence TCR repertoires, to increase sequencing depth and limit assay-specific biases. Leukapheresis yielded between about 0.85 and 10 billion PBMCs per donor. For each donor, three plates each were used for CD4 naive and CD4 memory, two plates were used for CD8 naive, and one plate was used for CD8 memory. To estimate repertoire size and how much clonotypes are shared between individuals, the study performed deep sequencing of blood TCR repertoires from five healthy adults. The paper as a whole reports these results and caveats: Because the study included a small number of donors, the genetic and exposure-history diversity represented was limited. Compared with non-shared clonotypes, the clonotypes found in all four sorted-subset donors had higher generation probabilities. Across a handful of donors, roughly 5% of naive CD4, 3.5% of naive CD8, under 2.5% of memory CD4, and roughly 0.41% of memory CD8 clonotypes were shared. Based on pairwise subsampling, the degree of clonotype sharing among donors was expected to be affected by sequencing depth. Even with the large sequencing depth, rarefaction of the sorted-subset datasets indicated that sequencing was incomplete. Estimated clonotype richness was generally larger for naive than for memory subsets. Sampling was restricted to blood, and TCR repertoires in tissue are likely to differ from TCR repertoires in blood.

As for this clone: Its antigen target is currently unknown. No base quality values were provided; no much bigger clone lies one nucleotide off.

Using the deep immunoSEQ assay, TCR CDR3 regions were amplified from genomic DNA by multiplex PCR. For each cell subset, the extracted genomic DNA was distributed evenly across all wells of several immunoSEQ 96-well plates, and each plate served as one replicate. Each replicate PCR for sorted subsets received around 200 ng genomic DNA, equal to around 32,000 T cell genomes. Purified libraries were quantified with a Qubit 3.0 fluorometer, sized on a Bioanalyzer 2100, and re-quantified with the KAPA Library Quantification kit. Each immunoSEQ 96-well plate was sequenced on its own single-read 150-cycle Illumina NextSeq 550 flow cell. The study's own analysis went as follows. Because only junctional sequences without quality scores were contained in the immunoSEQ output, filtering matching that applied to full-length reads could not be performed. To assign V/J genes and CDR3, sequences were annotated against IMGT germline references using PyIR, a Python wrapper for IgBLAST v1.9. Reads were filtered out if the reads had weak V/J assignments (E-value above 1e-6), no CDR3, stop codons, out-of-frame junctions, or ambiguous translated residues. V3J clonotypes were defined by identical inferred V gene, J gene, and CDR3 amino acid sequence. Percentage overlap between repertoires was calculated by dividing the number of shared unique clonotypes by the size of the smaller repertoire. Repertoire richness was assessed with RTK rarefaction, the Chao1 estimator, and Recon v2.1 estimates of unobserved clonotypes. Generation probabilities for all TCRbeta clonotypes obtained by the gDNA method from a handful of donors were computed using OLGA. TCRdb re-hosts the immuneACCESS table, in-frame sequences only. Its copies lack some clones; in the studies checked, an unresolved V gene accounts for under half of them, and the cause for the rest is not known. V and J calls and clone size are as listed in that table; D and trimming were resolved from the DNA. In this sample the table shows hundreds of thousands of clones, roughly 97% of which occur a single time. The ten largest clonotypes hold less than 0.065% of the sample.

Reading from cysteine to phenylalanine, the CDR3 counts 16 amino acids. Of all the DNA, just the CDR3 is kept, 48 bases in frame from base 1. A distance of 13 bases separates the germline ends of V and J, which lose 3 bases and 0 bases respectively. Reading the germline V gene (reference sequence) gives CDR1 SGHKS and CDR2 YYEKEE. Healthy HIV-negative adults with no recently reported acute infections or vaccinations were included as donors. Every donor was a Caucasian adult residing in Nashville, Tennessee, USA. CD4+ T cells were enriched by magnetic negative selection, after which naive cells were positively selected on CD45RA and the negative fraction was taken as the memory subset. After blood collection by leukapheresis, PBMCs were isolated using Ficoll-Histopaque density gradient centrifugation and then cryopreserved in the vapor phase of liquid nitrogen. Purity and quantity of every magnetically sorted T cell population were checked by analytical flow cytometry. Genomic DNA was isolated from every sorted fraction and measured by UV absorbance on a Nanodrop 2000c.

This chain is built from TRBV5-5 and TRBJ1-3; tentative D gene TRBD1, with 6 bases matching. Sequenced input: naive CD4+ T cells sorted from blood. Per the publication, the cell subset or site label means: CD45RA+ positively selected. The receptor was derived from a woman younger than 45 in good health. The CDR3 region reads CASSSWGDTSGNTIYF. The DNA sequence is given as TGTGCCAGCAGCTCCTGGGGGGACACCTCTGGAAACACCATATATTTT.